The source of this T cell receptor (beta chain) is a study of blood T cell repertoires in COVID-19. This clone was counted ten times or more. The CDR3 totals 12 residues. V was cut by 6 bases and J by 8 bases, with 13 bases left in between. Germline-derived CDR1 and CDR2 are MDHEN and SYDVKM. As originally analysed: Amplification from reference gene primers served as the basis for estimated nucleated cell counts. Clones were sequenced by immunoSEQ multiplex PCR, and TCRdb holds only the in-frame ones, with some missing. V and J calls plus clone size are reproduced from that table; the DNA served to infer D and trimming. The sample yields about 88,000 clones, about 70% seen once.

The clonotype comes from a woman aged 60-75 years in a cohort sampled during active or convalescent COVID-19. V usage is TRBV28 and J usage is TRBJ1-2; possible D gene TRBD1, 5 bases. The specimen was peripheral blood. The CDR3 DNA reads TGTGCCAGCAGCGGGGGAGGTTGGGGCTACACCTTC. Protein sequence: CASSGGGWGYTF.